One sample yielded the 6 T cell receptor beta chains listed below, sequenced in a study of blood T cell repertoires in COVID-19. TCRdb keeps only in-frame clones here, not all; method: immunoSEQ multiplex PCR. The repertoire has tens of thousands of clones, roughly 91% of them found once; the top ten carry 6.5% to 8%. Sample: peripheral blood. Receptors were obtained from a man aged 50 or older with active COVID-19.

The V call is TRBV5-1, the J call TRBJ2-1; D perhaps matches TRBD1 (5 bases). V was clipped by 2 bases and J by 0 bases, with 18 bases between them. Germline-derived CDR1 and CDR2 are SGHRS and YFSETQ. The CDR3 is 18 residues long. CDR3 nucleotides: TGCGCCAGCAGCTTCGTCCGTCAGGGCCTTAGCTCCTACAATGAGCAGTTCTTC. The encoded protein is CASSFVRQGLSSYNEQFF.

This rearrangement joins TRBV5-5 to TRBJ1-1; 10 bases agree with TRBD1. This CDR3 is built from 16 residues. Germline lookup yields CDR1 SGHKS and CDR2 YYEKEE (reference sequence). Trimming removed 0 bases from V and 8 bases from J; junction bases left unmatched: 10. This CDR3 reads CASSLVAGQGSGEAFF. The DNA for the CDR3 is TGTGCCAGCAGCTTGGTTGCGGGACAGGGGTCAGGGGAAGCTTTCTTT.

V usage is TRBV4-2 and J usage is TRBJ1-1; 10 nucleotides align to TRBD1. From germline, CDR1 is LGHNA and CDR2 YNFKEQ. Germline trimming cut 5 bases from V and 4 bases from J; bases unmatched to any gene: 13. The CDR3 loop spans 17 amino acids. CDR3 protein: CASSSHTTRTGGTEAFF. DNA for the CDR3: TGTGCCAGCAGCTCCCACACTACCCGGACAGGGGGCACTGAAGCTTTCTTT.

The genes are TRBV5-1 and TRBJ2-3; D gene unclear. V was cut by 0 bases and J by 2 bases, with 13 bases left in between. This CDR3 has 16 amino acids. Germline values: CDR1 SGHRS, CDR2 YFSETQ. The CDR3: CASSLGSSHYTDTQYF. DNA of the CDR3: TGCGCCAGCAGCTTGGGCAGCTCCCACTACACAGATACGCAGTATTTT.

The V and J genes are TRBV9 and TRBJ2-1, with a possible D match to TRBD1 (5 bases). With 2 bases removed from V and 8 bases from J, the gap between germline ends came to 20 bases. CDR1 is SGDLS, CDR2 YYNGEE, per germline. This CDR3 contains 16 residues. The CDR3 is CASSVRQGSRIDEQFF. CDR3 coding DNA: TGTGCCAGCAGCGTTCGGCAGGGCTCTAGAATAGATGAGCAGTTCTTC.

The chain recombines TRBV29-1 with TRBJ2-2, with TRBD1 as a possible D gene (6 bases). Germline V CDR1 and CDR2: SQVTM, ANQGSEA. V shed 4 bases and J shed 3 bases, with 12 bases lying between them. The CDR3 is 14 residues long. CDR3 DNA: TGCAGCGTTGCTAAGACAGGAGACACCGGGGAGCTGTTTTTT. It specifies CSVAKTGDTGELFF.